The 11 T cell receptor beta chains presented below share a single source sample, sequenced in a study of blood T cell repertoires in COVID-19. Produced via immunoSEQ multiplex PCR; TCRdb's table is partial and in-frame only. This table has more than 90,000 clones, around 80% appearing once. The sequencing input was peripheral blood. The receptors stem from a woman in her 70s with acute or convalescent COVID-19.

The gene calls are TRBV25-1 and TRBJ1-2, with unresolved D. The germline V and J ends were trimmed by 3 bases and 5 bases, with 16 bases remaining between them. This CDR3 contains 15 residues. CDR1 is MGHDK and CDR2 is SYGVNS in the germline V gene. CDR3 protein: CASSEGPRGGYGYTF. The CDR3 DNA sequence: TGTGCCAGCAGTGAGGGTCCGCGGGGAGGATATGGCTACACCTTC.

This chain links TRBV5-1 with TRBJ2-3; no reliable D call. Per germline, CDR1 SGHRS and CDR2 YFSETQ. The V and J ends lost 0 bases and 3 bases respectively, with 8 bases between them. The CDR3 sequence is 14 residues long. CDR3 loop: CASSLEYATDTQYF. CDR3 coding DNA: TGCGCCAGCAGCTTGGAGTATGCGACAGATACGCAGTATTTT.

The chain employs TRBV5-8 and TRBJ2-5; possibly TRBD1 for D (8 bases). Trimming shortened V by 4 bases and J by 5 bases, and 21 bases separated the two germline ends. Germline lookup yields CDR1 SGHTS and CDR2 YDEGEE. This CDR3 contains 16 residues. The CDR3 spells CASSQSFGQGGETQYF. The CDR3 DNA reads as TGTGCCAGCAGCCAATCCTTTGGACAGGGAGGGGAGACCCAGTACTTC.

This clone has just one count. The chain recombines TRBV4-1 with TRBJ2-1, with TRBD2 identical over 7 bases. The CDR3 sequence is 16 residues long. V lost 0 bases, J lost 7 bases, and 9 bases stayed unmatched. In germline, CDR1 is MGHRA, CDR2 YSYEKL. The CDR3 DNA is TGCGCCAGCAGCCAAGAGCTAGCGGCCCCACTAAATGAGCAGTTCTTC. It specifies CASSQELAAPLNEQFF.

Points on this clone: Other DNA sequences of this sample code for an identical CDR3. The V and J genes are TRBV3-1 (or the pseudogene TRBV3-2) and TRBJ1-1, with D perhaps matching TRBD1 (6 bases). The germline V gene encodes CDR1 LGHDT and CDR2 YNNKEL (reference sequence). Trimming took off 1 base at V and 1 base at J, with 7 bases between the two ends. The CDR3 is made up of 14 amino acids. CDR3 DNA: TGTGCCAGCAGCCAAGGAGGGGGGAACACTGAAGCTTTCTTT. Protein: CASSQGGGNTEAFF.

This chain links TRBV25-1 with TRBJ2-5; 8 bases are a match to TRBD2. Germline CDR1 is MGHDK and CDR2 is SYGVNS. The V and J ends lost 1 base and 5 bases, in that order; junction bases with no gene match: 3. This CDR3 contains 14 residues. The CDR3 spells CASSESGGAETQYF. DNA for the CDR3: TGTGCCAGCAGTGAATCCGGGGGGGCGGAGACCCAGTACTTC.

CDR3 sequence: CASSQLSGGSEAFF. The CDR3 region has the DNA TGCGCCAGCAGCCAACTCTCAGGGGGCTCTGAAGCTTTCTTT. This chain joins TRBV5-1 and TRBJ1-1; 8 positions agree with TRBD1. Germline V gene data show CDR1 as SGHRS and CDR2 as YFSETQ. This CDR3 has 14 residues. With 4 bases clipped from V and 6 bases from J, the junction kept 8 bases outside the gene matches.

This chain links TRBV5-1 with TRBJ1-2, with 7 bases fitting TRBD1. CDR1 is SGHRS, CDR2 YFSETQ, per germline. CDR3 length equals 15 residues. J gave up 5 bases and V 0 bases, and 7 bases lay outside the gene matches. For the CDR3, the DNA is TGCGCCAGCAGCTTGGATGGACAGGCCCTGTATGGCTACACCTTC. Encoded protein: CASSLDGQALYGYTF.

The gene calls are TRBV5-1 and TRBJ1-2; D gene unclear. The V gene's germline CDR1 is SGHRS and CDR2 YFSETQ. V was cut by 0 bases and J by 2 bases, with 11 bases left in between. CDR3 length: 15 amino acids. CDR3 nucleotides: TGCGCCAGCAGCTTGGCCGCCGGGTCCAACTATGGCTACACCTTC. Translation gives CASSLAAGSNYGYTF.

CDR3 coding DNA: TGCGCCAGCAGCTTGGAGGGTCTAGCGGGAGTAAATGAGCAGTTCTTC. Translating it yields CASSLEGLAGVNEQFF. The chain couples TRBV5-1 to TRBJ2-1; 10 bases map to TRBD2. Germline V gene sequence: CDR1 SGHRS, CDR2 YFSETQ. V was clipped by 0 bases and J by 7 bases; unmatched bases: 7. This CDR3 is built from 16 residues.

The V and J genes are TRBV9 and TRBJ2-5, with 12 bases aligning to TRBD1. CDR3 size: 16 residues. Germline-derived CDR1 and CDR2 are SGDLS and YYNGEE. The trim removed 4 bases at V and 5 bases at J, leaving 9 bases unmatched. In DNA, the CDR3 is TGTGCCAGCAGCCCGGCGGGACAGGGGGCCGGGGAGACCCAGTACTTC. It is translated as CASSPAGQGAGETQYF.